This entry concerns a single T cell receptor (delta chain). Its antigen is undetermined. RNA was extracted from the cells and then reverse transcribed. CDR3 amplicons came from multiplex PCR with pooled V-gene forward and constant-region reverse primers. TCRdb called clones from the multiplex PCR reads again using CATT. In the table there are about 50,000 delta-chain clones, approximately 15% of which are singletons. The sample comes from a study of Vδ1+ human thymocytes. Study-level findings and limits: TRG sequences recurred across donors, whereas TRD sequences stayed essentially private. Thymic delta-chain repertoires held around 20% Vdelta2 sequences and few Vdelta3, despite high sort purity. In the thymus, TRG and TRD repertoires looked highly polyclonal with Gaussian CDR3 lengths.

J lost 2 bases, V lost 0 bases, and 32 bases had no gene match. Germline V CDR1 and CDR2: TSWWSYY, QGS. CDR3 length: 25 residues. The TCR sequence derives from a girl under two years old who had congenital heart surgery. The chain links TRDV1 to TRDJ1; 8 bases align to TRDD2. The sequencing sample was made of Vdelta1+ gamma-delta thymocytes from the thymus. The subset was: FACS-sorted CD3+ TCRalphabeta- TCRVdelta1+ TCRVdelta2- thymocytes. The CDR3 spells CALGELGLPMSLGGLWEPSTDKLIF. The DNA for the CDR3 is TGTGCTCTTGGGGAACTCGGCCTTCCTATGTCCCTGGGCGGCCTATGGGAGCCTTCAACCGATAAACTCATCTTT.